The subject of this entry is one T cell receptor (beta chain). Participants' reported clinical history set cohort assignment. Profiled with immunoSEQ multiplex PCR; TCRdb holds only in-frame clones, not every one. The sample shows some 200,000 clones, roughly four fifths of them seen only once. The data belong to a study of blood T cell repertoires in COVID-19. This clonotype was obtained from a man between 40 and 49 years old who had recovered from COVID-19. The sample comprised PBMCs or T cells enriched from blood (not recorded which).

The CDR3 loop reads CASSPQHRENTEAFF. CDR3 bases: TGTGCCAGCTCACCACAGCACAGGGAGAACACTGAAGCTTTCTTT. The rearrangement joins TRBV18 to TRBJ1-1; TRBD1 is a possible D gene (6 bases). The CDR3 runs to 15 residues. Germline lookup yields CDR1 KGHSH and CDR2 LQKENI. Between the trimmed V and J ends, which lost 1 base and 1 base, there was a span of 10 bases.